This TCR beta chain was observed in a study of blood T cell repertoires in COVID-19 (dated by TCRdb to the early 2020s). Turning to the overall study: Samples from collaborators originated in the United States, Italy and Spain and spanned both the acute and convalescent phases of COVID-19. The prospective study material was composed of cDNA or gDNA derived from T cells, B-cell-depleted T cells, or PBMCs. The dataset comprised deeply sampled blood TCRbeta repertoires from subjects exposed to, actively infected with, or recovered from COVID-19. The repertoires were released in a freely available public database intended as a resource for research on the immune response to SARS-CoV-2. Samples were obtained from the ongoing ImmuneRACE study (first 160 participants) and from approximately 1,200 subjects provided by 6 global collaborators. Nearly every sample came with metadata listing a de-identified subject ID, COVID-19 status, age in years and sex. HLA class I and class II types, where available, came from metadata supplied by the sample provider rather than from assay-based typing.

TCRbeta CDR3 regions were amplified from genomic DNA by means of the immunoSEQ Assay, a bias-controlled multiplex PCR. The original methods were these. The number of nucleated cells in each sample was estimated from the amplification of reference gene primers within the assay. Sequence reads were collapsed and filtered to measure the absolute abundance of every unique TCRbeta CDR3 rearrangement. For each sample, productive Simpson clonality was calculated as the square root of Simpson's diversity index across productive rearrangements. TCRdb carries this immuneACCESS record with in-frame sequences only. Its versions omit some clonotypes, under half of them owing to an unresolved V gene in the studies checked, with the rest unexplained. The D gene and trimming were derived from the DNA, and the V and J assignments and clone size from that table. This sample comprises some 81,000 clones, roughly 91% of them detected only once. In total, the top ten clones hold around 0.93% of the sample.

Whole blood was collected in K2EDTA tubes by collaborating institutions according to the institutions' own protocols. For TCRbeta analysis, collaborator samples were shipped as frozen whole blood, as isolated PBMCs, or as DNA extracted from either sample type. Concerning this clone: Its antigen is still unknown. No base quality information exists; no much larger clone differs at one position.

Study-level results and caveats: How much clinical and demographic metadata was included differed by source and by participant, and the metadata was provided uncurated.

The germline V gene (reference sequence) supplies CDR1 LNHDA and CDR2 SQIVND. Here V drops 5 bases and J drops 4 bases, and the junction holds 4 bases not matched to any gene. Including cysteine and phenylalanine, the CDR3 has 14 amino acids. Left in the record is the CDR3 DNA by itself, 42 bases read in frame from the first base. Rearrangement joined TRBV19 to TRBJ1-1, with 10 bases aligning to TRBD1. Material for sequencing was peripheral blood. The source of this sequence is a woman aged 45-65 years in a cohort sampled during active COVID-19. Here the CDR3 is given as CASSSTGGGTEAFF. The DNA is TGTGCCAGTAGTTCGACAGGGGGCGGCACTGAAGCTTTCTTT.